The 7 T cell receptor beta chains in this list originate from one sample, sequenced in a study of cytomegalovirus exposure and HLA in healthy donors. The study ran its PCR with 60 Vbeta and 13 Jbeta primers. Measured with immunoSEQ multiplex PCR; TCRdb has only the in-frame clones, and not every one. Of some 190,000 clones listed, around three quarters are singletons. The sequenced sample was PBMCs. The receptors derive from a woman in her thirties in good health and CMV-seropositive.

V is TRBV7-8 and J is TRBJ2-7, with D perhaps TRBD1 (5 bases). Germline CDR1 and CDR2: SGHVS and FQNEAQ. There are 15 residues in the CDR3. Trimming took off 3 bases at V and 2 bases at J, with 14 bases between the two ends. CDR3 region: CASSFSDSGAYEQYF. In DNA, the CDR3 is TGTGCCAGCAGCTTTAGTGACAGTGGAGCCTACGAGCAGTACTTC.

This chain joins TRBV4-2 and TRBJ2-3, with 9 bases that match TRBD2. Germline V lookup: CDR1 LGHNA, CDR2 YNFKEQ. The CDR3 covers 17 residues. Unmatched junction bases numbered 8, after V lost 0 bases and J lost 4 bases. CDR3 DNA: TGTGCCAGCAGCCAAGAATTGGGCGGGGGGGCTCCAGATACGCAGTATTTT. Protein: CASSQELGGGAPDTQYF.

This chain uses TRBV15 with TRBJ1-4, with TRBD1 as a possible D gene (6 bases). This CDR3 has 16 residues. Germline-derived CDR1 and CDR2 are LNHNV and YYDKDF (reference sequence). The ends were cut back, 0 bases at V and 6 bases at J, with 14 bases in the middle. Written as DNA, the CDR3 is TGTGCCACCAGCAGAGATTCGGGCAGGGGTGATGAAAAACTGTTTTTT. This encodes CATSRDSGRGDEKLFF. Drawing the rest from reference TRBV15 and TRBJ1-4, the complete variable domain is DAMVIQNPRYQVTQFGKPVTLSCSQTLNHNVMYWYQQKSSQAPKLLFHYYDKDFNNEADTPDNFQSRRPNTSFCFLDIRSPGLGDTAMYLCATSRDSGRGDEKLFFGSGTQLSVL.

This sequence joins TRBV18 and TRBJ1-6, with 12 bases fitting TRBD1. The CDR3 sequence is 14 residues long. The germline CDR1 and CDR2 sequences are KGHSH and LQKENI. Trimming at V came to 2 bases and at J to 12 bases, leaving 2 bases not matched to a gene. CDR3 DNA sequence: TGTGCCAGCTCACCAGGGACAGGGGGCGGACCCCTCCACTTT. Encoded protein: CASSPGTGGGPLHF.

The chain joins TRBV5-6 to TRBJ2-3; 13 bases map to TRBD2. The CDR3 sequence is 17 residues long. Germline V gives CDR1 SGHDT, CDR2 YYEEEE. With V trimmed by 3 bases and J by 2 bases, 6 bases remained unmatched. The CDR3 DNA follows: TGTGCCAGCAGCTCAAGACTAGCGGGGGGTCTCACAGATACGCAGTATTTT. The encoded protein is CASSSRLAGGLTDTQYF.

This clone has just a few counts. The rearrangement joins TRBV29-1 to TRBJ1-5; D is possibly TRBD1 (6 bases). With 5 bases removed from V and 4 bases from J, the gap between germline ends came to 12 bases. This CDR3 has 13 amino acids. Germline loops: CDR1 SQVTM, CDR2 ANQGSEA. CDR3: CSVLDSWNQPQHF. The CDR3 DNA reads TGCAGCGTTTTGGACAGTTGGAATCAGCCCCAGCATTTT.

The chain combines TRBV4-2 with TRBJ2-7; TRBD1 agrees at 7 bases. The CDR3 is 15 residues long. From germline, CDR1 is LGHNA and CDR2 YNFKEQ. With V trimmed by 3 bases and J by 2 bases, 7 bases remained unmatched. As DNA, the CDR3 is TGTGCCAGCAGCCACGGACAGGAGTTGACCTACGAGCAGTACTTC. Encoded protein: CASSHGQELTYEQYF.